What follows are 29 T cell receptor beta chains derived from one specimen sequenced in a study of shared clonotypes between healthy human individuals. Method: immunoSEQ multiplex PCR; TCRdb's copy keeps in-frame clones and lacks some. Of nearly 1 million clones in the sample, 70% to 85% were seen once. The sequencing sample was made of memory CD4+ T cells sorted from blood. Subset of the sample: CD45RA-negative fraction. The receptors were gathered from a man aged 18 to 30 in good health.

This clone was seen more than once but under ten times. J is TRBJ1-1 and V is TRBV5-4, with TRBD1 identical over 7 bases. Germline V CDR1 and CDR2: SGHNT, YYREEE (reference sequence). J lost 0 bases, V lost 1 base, and 3 bases had no gene match. The CDR3 totals 15 residues. In DNA, the CDR3 is TGTGCCAGCAGCTTGTATGGGACAGTGAACACTGAAGCTTTCTTT. Encoded protein: CASSLYGTVNTEAFF.

This chain links TRBV27 with TRBJ2-7; D possibly corresponds to TRBD2 (6 bases). Germline V gene lookup returns CDR1 MNHEY and CDR2 SMNVEV (reference sequence). This CDR3 is built from 15 residues. V lost 5 bases and J 0 bases, leaving 14 bases between the germline ends. The CDR3 nucleotides are TGTGCCAGCAGTACCCTTAGCGGAAACTCCTACGAGCAGTACTTC. Amino acid sequence: CASSTLSGNSYEQYF.

The chain employs TRBV5-4 and TRBJ2-7; D might be TRBD2 (7 bases). Germline CDR1 and CDR2: SGHNT and YYREEE (reference sequence). The ends were cut back, 2 bases at V and 2 bases at J, with 20 bases in the middle. This CDR3 is built from 17 residues. The CDR3 region has the DNA TGTGCCAGCAGCTTTGGGACTGGGGGCGGGGGTACCTACGAGCAGTACTTC. This sequence encodes CASSFGTGGGGTYEQYF.

The chain links TRBV28 to TRBJ1-4; 11 bases align to TRBD1. Germline-derived CDR1 and CDR2 are MDHEN and SYDVKM. Germline trimming cut 4 bases from V and 7 bases from J; bases unmatched to any gene: 11. CDR3 length: 17 amino acids. The CDR3, as DNA: TGTGCCAGCAGTTCCTGGACAGGGGGCATATCACGTGAAAAACTGTTTTTT. Its protein is CASSSWTGGISREKLFF.

The J gene is TRBJ2-3, the V gene TRBV10-3; a possible D gene is TRBD1 (6 bases). The CDR3 contains 15 residues. Germline loops: CDR1 ENHRY, CDR2 SYGVKD. Deletions cut 10 bases from V and 2 bases from J, with 19 bases between. CDR3 bases: TGTGCCACCGGTATACAAGGACAGACCACAGATACGCAGTATTTT. Residues: CATGIQGQTTDTQYF.

About this clone: This sample includes further DNA sequences coding for the same CDR3. V usage is TRBV5-1 and J usage is TRBJ2-7; 7 bases are a match to TRBD1. Trimming took 5 bases from V and 2 from J; bases not matched to a gene: 7. Germline V CDR1 and CDR2: SGHRS, YFSETQ. This CDR3 is built from 14 residues. CDR3 coding DNA: TGCGCCAGCAGTTCGGGGCAGGGGGCCTACGAGCAGTACTTC. Amino acid sequence: CASSSGQGAYEQYF.

This clone showed up just a few times. This same CDR3 is encoded by further DNA sequences in the sample. This chain links TRBV7-6 with TRBJ2-1; 7 nucleotides align to TRBD1. J was trimmed by 11 bases and V by 1 base; bases with no gene match: 8. Per germline, CDR1 SGHVS and CDR2 FNYEAQ. CDR3 size: 14 residues. CDR3 DNA sequence: TGTGCCAGCAGCTTAGAGAGACAGGGTTCCAAGCAGTTCTTC. Translating gives CASSLERQGSKQFF.

This clone was detected a few times. The chain links TRBV4-1 to TRBJ1-3; weak D call: TRBD1 (5 bases). The V gene's germline CDR1 is MGHRA and CDR2 YSYEKL. V was cut by 1 base and J by 0 bases, with 13 bases left in between. This CDR3 region has 17 residues. CDR3: CASSQADGAPSGNTIYF. The CDR3, as DNA: TGCGCCAGCAGCCAAGCGGACGGGGCCCCCTCTGGAAACACCATATATTTT.

This chain connects TRBV5-4 to TRBJ2-7; D is perhaps TRBD1 (5 bases). The germline CDR1 and CDR2 sequences are SGHNT and YYREEE (reference sequence). The CDR3 contains 14 residues. V was clipped by 1 base and J by 6 bases, with 14 bases between them. The CDR3, as DNA: TGTGCCAGCAGCTTGAGTTTAGGGGAAGCCGAGCAGTACTTC. Protein product: CASSLSLGEAEQYF.

This clone came up many times. V usage is TRBV28 and J usage is TRBJ1-5, with D tentatively TRBD1 (6 bases). The CDR3 runs 15 residues. Deletions cut 8 bases from V and 7 bases from J, with 21 bases between. Per the germline V gene, CDR1 is MDHEN and CDR2 is SYDVKM. For the CDR3, the DNA is TGTGCCAGCCGTAAGGGGGGGACTCTTGAACAGCCCCAGCATTTT. Amino acid sequence: CASRKGGTLEQPQHF.

The chain carries TRBV10-3 and TRBJ2-3; possible D gene TRBD2, 6 bases. This CDR3 comprises 15 residues. The V gene's germline CDR1 is ENHRY and CDR2 SYGVKD. Trimming left V 1 base short and J 4 bases short, with 12 bases between. The CDR3 sequence is CAISEYTGAADTQYF. The CDR3 DNA reads as TGTGCCATCAGTGAGTATACGGGAGCCGCAGATACGCAGTATTTT.

Details on this clone: The same CDR3 arises from other DNA sequences in this sample as well. The chain carries TRBV6-5 and TRBJ1-1, with D perhaps TRBD1 (5 bases). V was cut by 2 bases and J by 5 bases, with 6 bases left in between. The germline V gene has CDR1 MNHEY and CDR2 SVGAGI. The CDR3 consists of 12 residues. CDR3 nucleotide sequence: TGTGCCAGCAGTTACGGGGGAACTGAAGCTTTCTTT. This sequence encodes CASSYGGTEAFF.

V is TRBV6-6 and J is TRBJ1-2, with a possible D match to TRBD1 (6 bases). The germline V gene encodes CDR1 MNHNY and CDR2 SVGAGI (reference sequence). Between the trimmed V and J ends, which lost 4 bases and 0 bases, there was a span of 12 bases. CDR3 size: 15 residues. In nucleotides, the CDR3 is TGTGCCAGCAGTTCCGCGGGGGGCACTAACTATGGCTACACCTTC. Its protein product is CASSSAGGTNYGYTF.

For this clone: Other DNA sequences in this specimen translate into the identical CDR3. This chain links TRBV9 with TRBJ2-2; 7 nucleotides agree with TRBD2. After removal of 2 bases from V and 0 bases from J, the junction contained 4 bases not matched to a gene. CDR1 SGDLS and CDR2 YYNGEE come from the germline V gene. This CDR3 has 16 amino acids. The CDR3 DNA reads TGTGCCAGCAGCGTTGCTGGGGGGGCGAACACCGGGGAGCTGTTTTTT. This translates into CASSVAGGANTGELFF.

This clone appeared once. The chain links TRBV5-1 to TRBJ2-6, with 12 bases that match TRBD1. This CDR3 contains 18 residues. J gave up 4 bases and V 1 base, and 6 bases lay outside the gene matches. CDR1 is SGHRS, CDR2 YFSETQ, per germline. The CDR3 nucleotides read TGCGCCAGCAGCTTGATGGGACAGGGGGCTCTCGGGGCCAACGTCCTGACTTTC. Translation gives CASSLMGQGALGANVLTF.

In this sample, this clone turned up once. This chain joins TRBV9 and TRBJ1-2; TRBD1 agrees at 7 bases. With 3 bases clipped from V and 8 bases from J, the junction kept 13 bases outside the gene matches. The CDR3 is made up of 15 amino acids. The V gene's germline CDR1 is SGDLS and CDR2 YYNGEE. CDR3 DNA sequence: TGTGCCAGCAGCGCCCAAACAGGGGCGGTGATGGGCTACACCTTC. It codes for CASSAQTGAVMGYTF.

This clone was seen a handful of times. The same CDR3 is also encoded by other DNA sequences in this sample. The J gene is TRBJ2-3, the V gene TRBV9; 7 bases map to TRBD2. The CDR3 is 14 residues long. V dropped 2 bases and J dropped 0; count of bases not matched to a gene: 0. The germline V gene encodes CDR1 SGDLS and CDR2 YYNGEE. CDR3 loop: CASSVGLSTDTQYF. In nucleotides, the CDR3 is TGTGCCAGCAGCGTGGGACTAAGCACAGATACGCAGTATTTT.

This clone has only one observation. The rearrangement uses TRBV2 and TRBJ2-7; D unresolved. V was trimmed by 6 bases and J by 3 bases, leaving 6 bases between them. The CDR3 has 11 amino acids. Germline CDR1 is SNHLY and CDR2 is FYNNEI. In DNA, the CDR3 is TGTGCCAGCAGCAACTACTACGAGCAGTACTTC. Amino acids: CASSNYYEQYF.

The chain joins TRBV19 to TRBJ1-6; TRBD1 matches 8 bases. The J segment lost 6 bases and the V segment lost 4 bases, leaving 5 bases of the junction unmatched. CDR1 is LNHDA and CDR2 is SQIVND in the germline V gene (reference sequence). This CDR3 spans 15 amino acids. CDR3 in amino acids: CASSRPGQVNSPLHF. CDR3 in DNA: TGTGCCAGTAGTAGACCGGGACAGGTTAATTCACCCCTCCACTTT.

The chain couples TRBV6-1 to TRBJ2-7; 9 bases line up with TRBD2. This CDR3 has 15 amino acids. V lost 7 bases, J lost 2 bases, and 9 bases stayed unmatched. From germline, CDR1 is MNHNS and CDR2 SASEGT. The CDR3 DNA follows: TGTGCCAGCACGAGGCTCGGCGGGGGGGCCTACGAGCAGTACTTC. This sequence encodes CASTRLGGGAYEQYF.

This clone was observed a few times. The genes are TRBV4-1 and TRBJ2-3, with D hard to call. Germline values: CDR1 MGHRA, CDR2 YSYEKL. Trimming stripped 0 bases from V and 3 bases from J, with 10 bases between. The CDR3 sequence is 15 residues long. CDR3 amino acids: CASSQDRVATDTQYF. DNA for the CDR3: TGCGCCAGCAGCCAAGATAGGGTAGCTACAGATACGCAGTATTTT.

J is TRBJ2-2 and V is TRBV10-3; the match to TRBD2 covers 8 bases. The length of the CDR3 is 16 residues. Germline V gene sequence: CDR1 ENHRY, CDR2 SYGVKD. V lost 0 bases and J lost 7; bases outside the gene matches: 7. The DNA for the CDR3 is TGTGCCATCAGTGAGTCGTTGCGGGAGGTCGGCGGGGAGCTGTTTTTT. This gives the protein CAISESLREVGGELFF.

This clone was found a few times. The sample holds other DNA sequences that translate to the same CDR3. The J gene is TRBJ2-3, the V gene TRBV15; the D gene is possibly TRBD2 (6 bases). V was pared by 0 bases and J by 1 base, with 14 bases between. Germline V lookup: CDR1 LNHNV, CDR2 YYDKDF (reference sequence). This CDR3 contains 17 residues. DNA for the CDR3: TGTGCCACCAGCAGAGATTGGGGCGGGAAGGGCACAGATACGCAGTATTTT. This translates into CATSRDWGGKGTDTQYF.

The chain recombines TRBV2 with TRBJ2-7, with 7 bases identical to TRBD2. Germline V CDR1 and CDR2: SNHLY, FYNNEI. V gave up 4 bases and J gave up 2 bases; unmatched junction bases: 8. The CDR3 has 15 amino acids. Here the CDR3 DNA reads TGTGCCAGCAGTGGAGGCCCTGGGGGGGCCTACGAGCAGTACTTC. It is translated as CASSGGPGGAYEQYF.

CDR3 DNA sequence: TGTGCCACCAGCAGAGATCCGGGGAAAGAGACCCAGTACTTC. As protein: CATSRDPGKETQYF. The rearrangement links TRBV15 to TRBJ2-5; D might be TRBD2 (5 bases). Trimming stripped 0 bases from V and 3 bases from J, with 8 bases between. Germline lookup yields CDR1 LNHNV and CDR2 YYDKDF (reference sequence). The CDR3 extends over 14 amino acids.

This chain links TRBV4-3 with TRBJ2-7, with 8 bases matching TRBD2. The CDR3 totals 13 residues. Germline V CDR1 and CDR2: LGHNA, YSLEER. Trimming cost V 4 bases and J 5 bases; bases outside gene matches: 4. The CDR3 region is CASSLSGSNEQYF. CDR3 bases: TGCGCCAGCAGCCTCAGCGGGAGTAACGAGCAGTACTTC.

The CDR3 DNA reads as TGTGCCAGCAGTGCAGGGGGCGGAGGACGTGGTGAAGCTTTCTTT. This codes for CASSAGGGGRGEAFF. The chain links TRBV2 to TRBJ1-1, with 8 bases that match TRBD1. The ends lost 4 bases at V and 7 bases at J; junction bases unmatched: 11. Germline V CDR1 and CDR2: SNHLY, FYNNEI. This CDR3 is built from 15 residues.

With respect to this clone: With a much larger clone just one base away, this may be a read error. The identical CDR3 is also encoded by other nucleotide sequences in the sample. The chain recombines TRBV25-1 with TRBJ1-1, with 7 positions matching TRBD1. Per the germline V gene, CDR1 is MGHDK and CDR2 is SYGVNS. V was clipped by 4 bases and J by 1 base; unmatched bases: 0. The CDR3 is made up of 13 amino acids. The CDR3 region is CASSGQGNTEAFF. In DNA form, the CDR3 reads TGTGCCAGCAGTGGACAGGGGAACACTGAAGCTTTCTTT.

The rearrangement uses TRBV6-4 and TRBJ2-5; TRBD2 matches 14 bases. Germline V gene sequence: CDR1 MRHNA, CDR2 SNTAGT. The CDR3 runs to 19 residues. After removal of 6 bases from V and 0 bases from J, the junction contained 12 bases not matched to a gene. CDR3 in amino acids: CASRHPGLAGVRYQETQYF. The DNA of the CDR3 is TGTGCCAGCAGACACCCGGGACTAGCGGGAGTAAGGTACCAAGAGACCCAGTACTTC.